A single sample is the source of the 2 T cell receptor beta chains below, sequenced in a study of OX40 agonist ivuxolimab in advanced cancers. Data came from immunoSEQ multiplex PCR; TCRdb stores just in-frame clones and leaves some out. The sample has approximately 61,000 clones, approximately 91% seen once; the top ten hold 1.5% to 2%. Sequenced here: CD4+ or CD8+ T cells sorted from blood, sampled in a trial of the OX40 agonist ivuxolimab. These receptors were obtained from an adult with an advanced solid tumor such as melanoma, head and neck, liver or kidney cancer.

V usage is TRBV13 and J usage is TRBJ2-3; unclear D gene. Germline CDR1 PRHDT, CDR2 FYEKMQ (reference sequence). With 4 bases removed from V and 1 base from J, the gap between germline ends came to 3 bases. The CDR3 contains 12 residues. The chain's CDR3 is CASSSRTDTQYF. For the CDR3, the DNA is TGTGCCAGCAGCTCCCGCACAGATACGCAGTATTTT.

V usage is TRBV7-2 and J usage is TRBJ1-2; TRBD1 is a possible D gene (5 bases). CDR3 length: 12 amino acids. With 2 bases removed from V and 4 bases from J, the gap between germline ends came to 5 bases. Germline V CDR1 and CDR2: SGHTA, FQGNSA. The CDR3: CASSLRGYGYTF. As DNA, the CDR3 is TGTGCCAGCAGCTTAAGGGGCTATGGCTACACCTTC.